This T cell receptor beta chain was identified during a study of response to subunit inactivated influenza vaccine. TCRdb fed the RT-PCR reads into MiXCR, producing one record per CDR3 protein. The table has approximately 230,000 distinct CDR3 sequences, more than 10% seen once. Germline V gene lookup returns CDR1 LGHDT and CDR2 YNNKEL (reference sequence). Between the trimmed V and J ends, which lost 1 base and 7 bases, there was a span of 7 bases. This CDR3 is 13 amino acids long. The receptor was derived from a man in his fifties or sixties who received an inactivated influenza vaccine. V and J are TRBV3-1 and TRBJ2-2; D perhaps matches TRBD2 (5 bases). The sequencing used non-naive T cells sorted from PBMCs, collected around two weeks before vaccination. For the CDR3, the DNA is TGTGCCAGCAGCCAAGCCCGGGGCGGGGAGCTGTTTTTT. Translation: CASSQARGGELFF. Using reference TRBV3-1 and TRBJ2-2 for the parts outside the CDR3, the full variable domain is DTAVSQTPKYLVTQMGNDKSIKCEQNLGHDTMYWYKQDSKKFLKIMFSYNNKELIINETVPNRFSPKSPDKAHLNLHINSLELGDSAVYFCASSQARGGELFFGEGSRLTVL.